This TCR beta chain is drawn from a study of OX40 agonist ivuxolimab in advanced cancers. Across the study: Two patients with cutaneous melanoma and one with hepatocellular carcinoma, three in total, showed partial responses.

The table came from immunoSEQ multiplex PCR; TCRdb's copy has only in-frame clones and leaves some out. The data contain approximately 35,000 clones, approximately 89% of them singletons. The CDR3 has 13 residues. Germline CDR1 is SEHNR and CDR2 is FQNEAQ (reference sequence). Trimming took 1 base from V and 6 from J, leaving 7 bases between them. The clonotype was recovered from an adult with an advanced solid tumor such as melanoma, head and neck, liver or kidney cancer. The V call is TRBV7-9, the J call TRBJ2-4, with D perhaps TRBD2 (6 bases). Sequences were derived from CD4+ or CD8+ T cells sorted from blood, sampled in a trial of the OX40 agonist ivuxolimab. DNA of the CDR3: TGTGCCAGCAGCTTAGGTAGCGGAAACATTCAGTACTTC. This sequence encodes CASSLGSGNIQYF.